This T cell receptor (beta chain) was recovered during a study of shared clonotypes between healthy human individuals. Background on the study: The study used three CD4 naive, three CD4 memory, two CD8 naive and one CD8 memory plate per donor. Study-level points and caveats: Rarefaction revealed incomplete sorted-subset sequencing despite large depth.

On this clone: Its antigen is unknown.

In germline, CDR1 is MGHRA, CDR2 YSYEKL. The CDR3 length is 14 residues. Losses at the gene ends were 6 bases for V and 5 bases for J; bases not matched to a gene: 8. DNA at about 210 ng, around 30,000 T cell genomes, went into sorted-subset replicate PCRs. Assay: immunoSEQ multiplex PCR; the TCRdb copy retains only in-frame clones and omits some. The data contain some 2 million clones, about 95% of them singletons. Terminally differentiated effector memory CD45RA+ cells were left out of the naive CD8 fraction, which was CD45RO-negative and positively selected for CCR7. Those who donated, Caucasian adults without exception, all lived in Nashville, Tennessee.

This receptor was identified in a man between 18 and 29 years old in good health. Sequenced sample: naive CD8+ T cells sorted from blood. The gene calls are TRBV4-1 and TRBJ1-1, with TRBD1 identical over 8 bases. The CDR3 here is CASRHQGAWTEAFF. The CDR3 nucleotides are TGCGCCAGCAGGCATCAGGGGGCTTGGACTGAAGCTTTCTTT.